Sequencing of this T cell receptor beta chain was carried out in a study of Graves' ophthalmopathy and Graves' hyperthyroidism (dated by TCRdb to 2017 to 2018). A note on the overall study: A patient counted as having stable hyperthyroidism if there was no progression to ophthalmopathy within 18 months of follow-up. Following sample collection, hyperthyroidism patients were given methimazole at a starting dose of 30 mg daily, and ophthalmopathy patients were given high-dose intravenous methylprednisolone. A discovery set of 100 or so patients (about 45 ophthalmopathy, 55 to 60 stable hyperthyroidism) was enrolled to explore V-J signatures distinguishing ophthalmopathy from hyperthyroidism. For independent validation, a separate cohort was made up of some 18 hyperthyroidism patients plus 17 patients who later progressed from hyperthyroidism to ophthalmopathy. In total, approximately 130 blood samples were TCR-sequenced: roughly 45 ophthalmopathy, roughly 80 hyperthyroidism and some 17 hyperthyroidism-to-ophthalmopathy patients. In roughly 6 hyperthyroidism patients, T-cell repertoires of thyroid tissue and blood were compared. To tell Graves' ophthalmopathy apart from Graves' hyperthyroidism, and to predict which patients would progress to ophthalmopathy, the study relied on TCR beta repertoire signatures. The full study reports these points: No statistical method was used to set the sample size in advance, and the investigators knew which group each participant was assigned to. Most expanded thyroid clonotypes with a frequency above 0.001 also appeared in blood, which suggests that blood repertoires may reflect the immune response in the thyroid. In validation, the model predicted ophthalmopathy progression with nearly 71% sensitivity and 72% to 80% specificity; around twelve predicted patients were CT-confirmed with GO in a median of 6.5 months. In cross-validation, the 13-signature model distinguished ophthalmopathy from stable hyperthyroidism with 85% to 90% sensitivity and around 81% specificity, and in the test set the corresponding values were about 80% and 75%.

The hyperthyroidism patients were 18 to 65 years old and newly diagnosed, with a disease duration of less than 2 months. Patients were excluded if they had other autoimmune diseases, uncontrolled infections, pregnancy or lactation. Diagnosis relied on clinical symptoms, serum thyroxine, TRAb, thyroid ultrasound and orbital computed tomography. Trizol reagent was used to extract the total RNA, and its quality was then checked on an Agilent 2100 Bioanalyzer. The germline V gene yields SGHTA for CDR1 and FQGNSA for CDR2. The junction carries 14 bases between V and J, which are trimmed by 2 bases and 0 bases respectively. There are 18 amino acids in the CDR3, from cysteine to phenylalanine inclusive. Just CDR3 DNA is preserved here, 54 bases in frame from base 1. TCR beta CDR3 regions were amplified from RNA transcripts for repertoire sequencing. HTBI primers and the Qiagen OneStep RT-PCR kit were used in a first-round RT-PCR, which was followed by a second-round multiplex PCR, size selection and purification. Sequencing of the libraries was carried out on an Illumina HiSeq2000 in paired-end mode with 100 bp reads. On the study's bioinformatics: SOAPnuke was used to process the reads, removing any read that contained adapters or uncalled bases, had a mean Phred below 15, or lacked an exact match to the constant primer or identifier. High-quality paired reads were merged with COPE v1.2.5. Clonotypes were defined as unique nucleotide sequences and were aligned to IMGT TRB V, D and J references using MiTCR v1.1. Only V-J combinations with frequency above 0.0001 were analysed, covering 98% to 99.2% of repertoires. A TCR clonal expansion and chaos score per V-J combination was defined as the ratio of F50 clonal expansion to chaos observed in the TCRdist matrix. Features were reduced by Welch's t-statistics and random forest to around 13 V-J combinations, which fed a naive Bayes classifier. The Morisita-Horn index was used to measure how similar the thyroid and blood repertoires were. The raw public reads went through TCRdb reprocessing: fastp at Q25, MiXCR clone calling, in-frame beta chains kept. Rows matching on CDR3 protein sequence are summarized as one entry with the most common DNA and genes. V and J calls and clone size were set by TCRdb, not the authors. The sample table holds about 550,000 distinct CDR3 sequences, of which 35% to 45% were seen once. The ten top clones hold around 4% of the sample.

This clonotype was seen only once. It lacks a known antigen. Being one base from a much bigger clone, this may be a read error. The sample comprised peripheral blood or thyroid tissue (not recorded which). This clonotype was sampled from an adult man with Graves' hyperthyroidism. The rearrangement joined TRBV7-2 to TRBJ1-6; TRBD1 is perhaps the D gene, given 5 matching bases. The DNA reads TGTGCCAGCAGCTTAAGGGGACTCTGGGGCTCCTATAATTCACCCCTCCACTTT. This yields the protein CASSLRGLWGSYNSPLHF.